This TCR beta chain was sequenced for a study of regulatory T cells in long-lasting Graves disease. Study observations and caveats: Patients whose Graves' disease persisted exhibited lower TCR diversity than those newly diagnosed. Segments TRBV28, TRBJ1-2 and TRBJ2-5 showed preferential usage in persistent disease.

This clonotype has only a few counts. What it recognizes is unknown. TCR beta libraries were built with iRepertoire HTBI primers and Arm-PCR of CDR3 regions. As processed by the authors: Identified segments across samples numbered roughly 60 TRBV and more than 12 TRBJ. TCRdb reprocessed the multiplex PCR reads via MiXCR and lists one record per CDR3 protein. The V and J calls and clone size are TCRdb's, not the authors'. Of 500,000 to 700,000 distinct CDR3 sequences detected, approximately 29% appear once; the ten largest clones hold roughly 40%. Time point given: persistent/refractory GD, antithyroid drugs over 5 years with positive TRAb. PBMC RNA served as the TCR library source. As a group, patients came from one endocrinology department in Xi'an, China. The CDR3 sequence is 18 residues long. CDR1 and CDR2 from the germline V gene are MGHDK and SYGVNS. V lost 5 bases to trimming and J lost 4 bases, with 21 bases between them.

The sequencing here drew on peripheral blood mononuclear cells (PBMCs), taken when the disease was refractory, from a patient treated with antithyroid drugs. V and J are TRBV25-1 and TRBJ2-6, with TRBD1 as a possible D gene (6 bases). The origin of this receptor is a female donor with Graves disease. CDR3 protein: CASSPPTGSGPGANVLTF. For the CDR3, the DNA is TGTGCCAGCAGTCCTCCGACAGGTTCGGGTCCCGGGGCCAACGTCCTGACTTTC. Supplemented by reference TRBV25-1 and TRBJ2-6, the full variable domain reads EADIYQTPRYLVIGTGKKITLECSQTMGHDKMYWYQQDPGMELHLIHYSYGVNSTEKGDLSSESTVSRIRTEHFPLTLESARPSHTSQYLCASSPPTGSGPGANVLTFGAGSRLTVL.